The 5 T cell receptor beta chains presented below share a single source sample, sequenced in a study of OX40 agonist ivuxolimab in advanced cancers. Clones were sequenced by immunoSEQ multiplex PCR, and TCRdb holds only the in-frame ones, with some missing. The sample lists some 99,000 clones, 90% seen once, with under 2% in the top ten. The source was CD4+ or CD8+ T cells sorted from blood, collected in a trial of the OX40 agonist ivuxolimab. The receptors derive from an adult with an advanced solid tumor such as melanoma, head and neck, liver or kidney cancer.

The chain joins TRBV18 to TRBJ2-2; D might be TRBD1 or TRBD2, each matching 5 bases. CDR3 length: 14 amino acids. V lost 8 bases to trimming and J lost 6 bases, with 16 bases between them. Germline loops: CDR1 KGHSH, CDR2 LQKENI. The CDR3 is CASVPGPSSGELFF. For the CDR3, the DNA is TGTGCCAGCGTCCCGGGGCCAAGCTCCGGGGAGCTGTTTTTT.

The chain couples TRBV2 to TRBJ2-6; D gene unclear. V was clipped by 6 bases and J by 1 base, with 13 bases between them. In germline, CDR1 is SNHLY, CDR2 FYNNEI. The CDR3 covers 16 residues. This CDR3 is CASSSNRISGANVLTF. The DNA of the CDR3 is TGTGCCAGCAGCTCGAACAGAATTTCTGGGGCCAACGTCCTGACTTTC.

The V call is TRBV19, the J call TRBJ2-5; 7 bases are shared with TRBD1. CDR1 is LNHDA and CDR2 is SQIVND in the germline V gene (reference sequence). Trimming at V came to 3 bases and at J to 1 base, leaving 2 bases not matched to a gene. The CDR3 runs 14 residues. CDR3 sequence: CASSITGVQETQYF. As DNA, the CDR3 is TGTGCCAGTAGTATCACAGGGGTCCAAGAGACCCAGTACTTC. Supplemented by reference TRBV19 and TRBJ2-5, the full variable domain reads DGGITQSPKYLFRKEGQNVTLSCEQNLNHDAMYWYRQDPGQGLRLIYYSQIVNDFQKGDIAEGYSVSREKKESFPLTVTSAQKNPTAFYLCASSITGVQETQYFGPGTRLLVL.

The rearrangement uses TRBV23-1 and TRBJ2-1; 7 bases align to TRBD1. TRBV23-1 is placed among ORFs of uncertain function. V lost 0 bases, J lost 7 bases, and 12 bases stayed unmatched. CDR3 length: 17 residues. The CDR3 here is CASSQSVDRGRCNEQFF. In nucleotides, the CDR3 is TGCGCCAGCAGTCAATCGGTCGATAGGGGGCGTTGTAATGAGCAGTTCTTC.

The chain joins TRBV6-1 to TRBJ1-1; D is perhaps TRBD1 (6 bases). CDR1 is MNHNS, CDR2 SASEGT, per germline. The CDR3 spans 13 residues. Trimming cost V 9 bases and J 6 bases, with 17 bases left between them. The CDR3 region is CASITGPGAEAFF. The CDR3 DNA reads TGTGCCAGTATTACAGGGCCGGGGGCTGAAGCTTTCTTT.